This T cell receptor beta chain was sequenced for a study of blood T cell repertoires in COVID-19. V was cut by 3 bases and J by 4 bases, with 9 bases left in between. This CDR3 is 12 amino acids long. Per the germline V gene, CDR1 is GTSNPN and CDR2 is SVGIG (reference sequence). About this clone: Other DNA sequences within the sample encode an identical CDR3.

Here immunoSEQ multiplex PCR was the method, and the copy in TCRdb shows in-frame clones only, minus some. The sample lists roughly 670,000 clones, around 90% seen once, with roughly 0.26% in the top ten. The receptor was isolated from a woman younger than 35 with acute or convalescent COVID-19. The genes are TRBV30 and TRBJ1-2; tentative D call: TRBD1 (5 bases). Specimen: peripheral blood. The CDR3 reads CAWSEQGYGYTF. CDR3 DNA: TGTGCCTGGAGCGAGCAGGGCTATGGCTACACCTTC.